The 19 T cell receptor beta chains listed next were all sequenced from one sample in a study of liver allograft versus peripheral blood T cells. Study background: Graft-liver T cell receptor repertoires were compared against recipient peripheral blood repertoires.

MiXCR, applied by TCRdb to the reads, yields one record per CDR3 protein. The sample consists of about 3,700 distinct CDR3 sequences, about 16% of them appearing once. These receptor sequences come from a human patient who had a liver transplant. The graft donor may have given rise to some T cells.

By sample share, this clonotype is medium-sized. The chain carries TRBV20-1 and TRBJ2-2; D tentatively fits TRBD1 or TRBD2 (5 bases each). CDR1 is DFQATT and CDR2 is SNEGSKA in the germline V gene (reference sequence). The CDR3 spans 15 residues. Trimming took 4 bases from V and 5 from J, leaving 17 bases between them. The CDR3 DNA is TGCAGTGCTACCCGGACCCGGGGCGGAACCGGGGAGCTGTTTTTT. Encoded protein: CSATRTRGGTGELFF.

This chain uses TRBV5-4 with TRBJ2-1; D is perhaps TRBD1 or TRBD2 (6 bases each). Germline assignment: CDR1 SGHNT and CDR2 YYREEE (reference sequence). The CDR3 consists of 13 residues. V was pared by 1 base and J by 9 bases, with 11 bases between. The CDR3, as DNA: TGTGCCAGCAGCTTGAAAGGGGGAGGTGAGCAGTTCTTC. This sequence encodes CASSLKGGGEQFF. Filled out from reference TRBV5-4 and TRBJ2-1, the complete variable domain reads ETGVTQSPTHLIKTRGQQVTLRCSSQSGHNTVSWYQQALGQGPQFIFQYYREEENGRGNFPPRFSGLQFPNYSSELNVNALELDDSALYLCASSLKGGGEQFFGPGTRLTVL.

This clonotype is deemed medium-sized. V is TRBV7-9 and J is TRBJ2-1, with 7 bases aligning to TRBD2. CDR3 size: 15 residues. V dropped 5 bases and J dropped 5; count of bases not matched to a gene: 9. Looked up from germline, CDR1 is SEHNR and CDR2 is FQNEAQ (reference sequence). The DNA of the CDR3 is TGTGCCAGCAGCCACCGGGACTACGTACACAATGAGCAGTTCTTC. This translates into CASSHRDYVHNEQFF.

This clonotype is medium-sized. This chain uses TRBV6-5 with TRBJ2-7, with 9 bases matching TRBD2. The V and J ends lost 2 bases and 4 bases, in that order; junction bases with no gene match: 3. Germline V gene sequence: CDR1 MNHEY, CDR2 SVGAGI. The length of the CDR3 is 14 residues. CDR3 loop: CASSYGRGGYEQYF. Here the CDR3 DNA reads TGTGCCAGCAGTTACGGGCGGGGGGGTTACGAGCAGTACTTC.

The chain employs TRBV20-1 and TRBJ2-1; D remains ambiguous. The CDR3 is made up of 11 amino acids. Germline CDR1 and CDR2: DFQATT and SNEGSKA (reference sequence). With 6 bases removed from V and 3 bases from J, the gap between germline ends came to 6 bases. The CDR3 protein is CSATDYNEQFF. CDR3 nucleotide sequence: TGCAGTGCCACGGACTACAATGAGCAGTTCTTC.

Points on this clonotype: A far larger clone differs by one base, so this is likely a read error. The genes are TRBV6-6 and TRBJ1-2; 10 positions match TRBD1. CDR3 size: 14 residues. The V segment lost 5 bases and the J segment 5 bases; nucleotides outside the gene matches: 5. Germline CDR1 MNHNY, CDR2 SVGAGI (reference sequence). CDR3 protein: CASSGDRGAYGYTF. In DNA form, the CDR3 reads TGTGCCAGCAGTGGGGACAGGGGAGCGTATGGCTACACCTTC.

This chain connects TRBV20-1 to TRBJ2-5; tentative D call: TRBD2 (6 bases). The CDR3 runs 15 residues. Germline V gene data show CDR1 as DFQATT and CDR2 as SNEGSKA (reference sequence). The ends were cut back, 3 bases at V and 2 bases at J, with 16 bases in the middle. CDR3 bases: TGCAGTGCTAGTAGGGCTAGCGTAGGACAAGAGACCCAGTACTTC. Its protein is CSASRASVGQETQYF.

V gene TRBV20-1 combines with J gene TRBJ2-4; D is unclear. Germline V gives CDR1 DFQATT, CDR2 SNEGSKA (reference sequence). The CDR3 is made up of 13 amino acids. The V and J ends lost 4 bases and 0 bases respectively, with 7 bases between them. The CDR3 here is CSATIEAKNIQYF. In nucleotides, the CDR3 is TGCAGTGCTACCATAGAAGCCAAAAACATTCAGTACTTC.

Relative to its sample, this clonotype is medium-sized. This chain connects TRBV18 to TRBJ2-2; the match to TRBD1 covers 8 bases. Germline-derived CDR1 and CDR2 are KGHSH and LQKENI. CDR3 length: 15 amino acids. V shed 2 bases and J 3 bases; nucleotides not matched to a gene: 2. The CDR3 region is CASSPSGGDTGELFF. CDR3 bases: TGTGCCAGCTCACCATCAGGGGGCGACACCGGGGAGCTGTTTTTT.

This clonotype is medium-sized in the sample. The chain joins TRBV11-1 to TRBJ1-3; TRBD1 matches at 8 bases. Germline values: CDR1 SGHAT, CDR2 FQDESV (reference sequence). This CDR3 comprises 17 residues. V lost 5 bases to trimming and J lost 0 bases; unmatched junction nucleotides: 9. CDR3 sequence: CASSPRDRSYSGNTIYF. The CDR3 DNA sequence: TGTGCCAGCAGCCCGAGGGACAGGAGTTACTCTGGAAACACCATATATTTT.

This clonotype occurred a few times. The chain joins TRBV20-1 to TRBJ1-1; tentative D call: TRBD1 (5 bases). This CDR3 is 13 amino acids long. Per germline, CDR1 DFQATT and CDR2 SNEGSKA (reference sequence). The ends were cut back, 5 bases at V and 4 bases at J, with 14 bases in the middle. The CDR3 spells CSAPTAVSTEAFF. The CDR3 bases are TGCAGTGCTCCGACAGCAGTCAGCACTGAAGCTTTCTTT.

This clonotype is labeled as medium-sized. The V gene is TRBV6-5, the J gene TRBJ2-1, with 13 bases matching TRBD2. V was clipped by 0 bases and J by 1 base; unmatched bases: 3. Germline loops: CDR1 MNHEY, CDR2 SVGAGI. The CDR3 spans 18 residues. The CDR3 sequence is CASSYSWTSGGSYNEQFF. The CDR3 region has the DNA TGTGCCAGCAGTTACTCGTGGACTAGCGGGGGATCCTACAATGAGCAGTTCTTC.

This clonotype is labeled as medium-sized. V usage is TRBV6-5 and J usage is TRBJ2-2, with 8 nucleotides matching TRBD2. The CDR3 runs 16 residues. Looked up from germline, CDR1 is MNHEY and CDR2 is SVGAGI. J lost 5 bases, V lost 5 bases, and 10 bases had no gene match. In nucleotides, the CDR3 is TGTGCCAGCAGTGCACCGGGACTAGGCCCTACCGGGGAGCTGTTTTTT. Its protein product is CASSAPGLGPTGELFF.

By proportion, this clonotype is medium-sized. J is TRBJ2-6 and V is TRBV6-1, with TRBD1 matching 9 bases. The J segment lost 1 base and the V segment lost 11 bases, leaving 12 bases of the junction unmatched. This CDR3 is built from 17 residues. CDR1 is MNHNS and CDR2 is SASEGT in the germline V gene. The DNA of the CDR3 is TGTGCCGGCACCGGGACAGGGATGTTTTCTGGGGCCAACGTCCTGACTTTC. This encodes CAGTGTGMFSGANVLTF.

A few counts support this clonotype. The chain has TRBV6-5 and TRBJ2-5; 13 bases map to TRBD2. CDR3 size: 16 residues. Germline V gene lookup returns CDR1 MNHEY and CDR2 SVGAGI. V was clipped by 1 base and J by 4 bases; unmatched bases: 3. This CDR3 is CASSYWTSGGGETQYF. CDR3 bases: TGTGCCAGCAGTTACTGGACTAGCGGGGGAGGAGAGACCCAGTACTTC.

V usage is TRBV30 and J usage is TRBJ1-1; no definite D call. CDR3 length: 13 residues. CDR1 is GTSNPN, CDR2 SVGIG, per germline (reference sequence). V was cut by 0 bases and J by 0 bases, with 5 bases left in between. The CDR3 DNA follows: TGTGCCTGGAGTGTTTGGATGAACACTGAAGCTTTCTTT. Translating gives CAWSVWMNTEAFF. Variable domain in full (rest from reference TRBV30 and TRBJ1-1): SQTIHQWPATLVQPVGSPLSLECTVEGTSNPNLYWYRQAAGRGLQLLFYSVGIGQISSEVPQNLSASRPQDRQFILSSKKLLLSDSGFYLCAWSVWMNTEAFFGQGTRLTVV.

This clonotype is categorized as medium-sized (0.01 to 0.1%). The rearrangement links TRBV27 to TRBJ1-3; D unresolved. Germline V gene lookup returns CDR1 MNHEY and CDR2 SMNVEV (reference sequence). V lost 1 base to trimming and J lost 0 bases, with 13 bases between them. The CDR3 spans 17 residues. CDR3 coding DNA: TGTGCCAGCAGTTTATTCCAACCGACTCTCTCTGGAAACACCATATATTTT. Translating gives CASSLFQPTLSGNTIYF.

This clonotype is labeled medium-sized. The chain links TRBV20-1 to TRBJ2-2; TRBD1 aligns across 7 bases. This CDR3 is built from 15 residues. With V trimmed by 6 bases and J by 0 bases, 7 bases remained unmatched. Per the germline V gene, CDR1 is DFQATT and CDR2 is SNEGSKA (reference sequence). This CDR3 is CSARTGGSNTGELFF. The CDR3 DNA follows: TGCAGTGCCAGGACAGGCGGCTCGAACACCGGGGAGCTGTTTTTT.

As regards this clonotype: Mismatch with germline at one junction end may stem from a read error. The rearrangement joins TRBV11-2 to TRBJ2-7, with D perhaps matching TRBD1 (5 bases). The CDR3 covers 14 residues. The V gene's germline CDR1 is SGHAT and CDR2 FQNNGV. The CDR3 spells CASRVVRWGYEQNF. The CDR3 DNA follows: TGTGCCAGCAGAGTCGTCAGGTGGGGCTACGAGCAGAACTTC.